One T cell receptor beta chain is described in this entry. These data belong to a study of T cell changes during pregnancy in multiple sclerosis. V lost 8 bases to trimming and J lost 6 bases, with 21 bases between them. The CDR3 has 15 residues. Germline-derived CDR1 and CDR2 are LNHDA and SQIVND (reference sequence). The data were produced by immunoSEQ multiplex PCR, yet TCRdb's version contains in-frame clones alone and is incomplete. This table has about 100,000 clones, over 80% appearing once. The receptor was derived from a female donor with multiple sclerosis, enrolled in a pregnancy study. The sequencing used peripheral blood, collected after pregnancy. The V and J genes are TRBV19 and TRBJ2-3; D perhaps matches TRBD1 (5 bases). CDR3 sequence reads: CASGHRSARGDTQYF. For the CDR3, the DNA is TGTGCCAGTGGACATAGATCCGCTAGGGGTGATACGCAGTATTTT.